This TCR beta chain was documented in a study of early T cells in non-severe SARS-CoV-2 infection. Unique molecular identifiers were attached to individual cDNA molecules. Using its own MiXCR run on the 5' RACE reads, TCRdb lists one record per CDR3 protein. The sample has more than 90,000 distinct CDR3 sequences; 9.5% to 11% are singletons. CDR1 is SGHTA and CDR2 is FQGTGA in the germline V gene. CDR3 length: 13 residues. The V and J ends lost 2 bases and 5 bases respectively, with 6 bases between them. Sequencing used whole blood. V gene TRBV7-3 combines with J gene TRBJ2-2; D unresolved. The origin of this receptor is an adult who was a healthcare worker with PCR-confirmed SARS-CoV-2 infection or an uninfected control (not recorded which). CDR3 sequence: CASSLPETGELFF. The CDR3 region has the DNA TGTGCCAGCAGCTTACCCGAGACCGGGGAGCTGTTTTTT.